A selection of T cell receptor beta chains follows, all from one sample in a study of human T cells and chemical hapten exposure. In TCRdb, the RACE reads were re-called with MiXCR into one record per CDR3 protein. The sample has under 130,000 distinct CDR3 sequences, less than 40% seen once. The starting material was whole blood, obtained in connection with sensitization to the hapten diphenylcyclopropenone (DPC). The receptors derive from a man aged 35-49 years with alopecia areata. Some clones in this sample may be carry-over from other donors' samples. Each CDR3 is given with its conserved first and last residue. Each record gives: V gene, D gene, J gene, CDR3 protein. The D gene is left open where the match is weak.

v_gene: TRBV28
d_gene: -
j_gene: TRBJ2-7
CDR3aa: CASSSGHSLYF

v_gene: TRBV18
d_gene: -
j_gene: TRBJ2-3
CDR3aa: CASSKELADTQYF

v_gene: TRBV7-8
d_gene: -
j_gene: TRBJ1-2
CDR3aa: CASSLANGAWANYGYTF

v_gene: TRBV7-3
d_gene: -
j_gene: TRBJ1-1
CDR3aa: CASSLVRGTEAFF

v_gene: TRBV5-1
d_gene: -
j_gene: TRBJ2-3
CDR3aa: CASKPPSVDTQYF

v_gene: TRBV7-8
d_gene: -
j_gene: TRBJ1-6
CDR3aa: CASSSGYNSPLHF

v_gene: TRBV6-5
d_gene: -
j_gene: TRBJ2-4
CDR3aa: CASSLGLQNIQYF

v_gene: TRBV6-5
d_gene: -
j_gene: TRBJ2-3
CDR3aa: CASSYPKTKRVNRTDTQYF

v_gene: TRBV2
d_gene: -
j_gene: TRBJ2-1
CDR3aa: CASSERGVGESNEQFF

v_gene: TRBV10-2
d_gene: -
j_gene: TRBJ2-1
CDR3aa: CASSEETSRSEQFF

v_gene: TRBV7-9
d_gene: TRBD1
j_gene: TRBJ1-4
CDR3aa: CASRPAQPTGKHEKLFF

v_gene: TRBV7-2
d_gene: -
j_gene: TRBJ1-5
CDR3aa: CASSGLESNQPQHF

v_gene: TRBV10-3
d_gene: -
j_gene: TRBJ1-2
CDR3aa: CAISAANYGYTF

v_gene: TRBV6-2/TRBV6-3
d_gene: -
j_gene: TRBJ1-2
CDR3aa: CASSQGDYGYTF

v_gene: TRBV10-3
d_gene: TRBD2
j_gene: TRBJ2-1
CDR3aa: CAISKTSGSQDEQFF

v_gene: TRBV3-1
d_gene: TRBD1
j_gene: TRBJ2-7
CDR3aa: CASSPDRPHEQYF

v_gene: TRBV29-1
d_gene: TRBD1
j_gene: TRBJ1-2
CDR3aa: CSVRGDRAGGYTF

v_gene: TRBV5-4
d_gene: -
j_gene: TRBJ1-4
CDR3aa: CASSTGQSTNEKLFF

v_gene: TRBV6-2/TRBV6-3
d_gene: TRBD2
j_gene: TRBJ2-5
CDR3aa: CASTGLAGARVVTQYF

v_gene: TRBV12-3/TRBV12-4
d_gene: -
j_gene: TRBJ1-2
CDR3aa: CASSSRDILSYTF

v_gene: TRBV6-2/TRBV6-3
d_gene: -
j_gene: TRBJ2-7
CDR3aa: CASSWESTYEQYF

v_gene: TRBV28
d_gene: TRBD2
j_gene: TRBJ2-4
CDR3aa: CSSSLVLRVGSSGNLGAKNIQYF

v_gene: TRBV7-2
d_gene: TRBD2
j_gene: TRBJ2-1
CDR3aa: CASIGRLPLAGVTNEQFF

v_gene: TRBV12-3/TRBV12-4
d_gene: -
j_gene: TRBJ2-3
CDR3aa: CASSLLGRDTQYF

v_gene: TRBV7-9
d_gene: -
j_gene: TRBJ2-3
CDR3aa: CASSSTLGTDTQYF

v_gene: TRBV29-1
d_gene: TRBD1
j_gene: TRBJ1-2
CDR3aa: CSVAGTGLIGYGYTF

v_gene: TRBV20-1
d_gene: TRBD2
j_gene: TRBJ2-3
CDR3aa: CSAGTSVVWYF

v_gene: TRBV12-3/TRBV12-4
d_gene: -
j_gene: TRBJ2-7
CDR3aa: CASSLALGGRSYEQYF

v_gene: TRBV29-1
d_gene: -
j_gene: TRBJ2-1
CDR3aa: CSALRQDNEQFF

v_gene: TRBV12-3/TRBV12-4
d_gene: -
j_gene: TRBJ1-5
CDR3aa: CAIQRGGGPQHF

v_gene: TRBV10-3
d_gene: -
j_gene: TRBJ1-1
CDR3aa: CAISEGNTEAFF

v_gene: TRBV9
d_gene: -
j_gene: TRBJ2-1
CDR3aa: CASSVDGRSYNEQFF

v_gene: TRBV7-8
d_gene: TRBD2
j_gene: TRBJ2-3
CDR3aa: CASSLGGLAGAVDTQYF

v_gene: TRBV6-5
d_gene: -
j_gene: TRBJ2-4
CDR3aa: CASSSGVKNIQYF

v_gene: TRBV12-3/TRBV12-4
d_gene: TRBD1
j_gene: TRBJ1-1
CDR3aa: CASSPLRDRVDTEAFF

v_gene: TRBV7-8
d_gene: -
j_gene: TRBJ2-1
CDR3aa: CASSLAWALIPNEQFF

v_gene: TRBV6-2/TRBV6-3
d_gene: -
j_gene: TRBJ2-7
CDR3aa: CASTPRRQLLYEQYF

v_gene: TRBV14
d_gene: -
j_gene: TRBJ2-2
CDR3aa: CASSPPWEGGELFF

v_gene: TRBV7-9
d_gene: -
j_gene: TRBJ2-3
CDR3aa: CASSLAGVEGTQYF

v_gene: TRBV6-5
d_gene: TRBD2
j_gene: TRBJ2-2
CDR3aa: CASSYGLAGNTGELFF

v_gene: TRBV15
d_gene: -
j_gene: TRBJ1-1
CDR3aa: CATSSGVTEAFF

v_gene: TRBV5-1
d_gene: TRBD1
j_gene: TRBJ1-1
CDR3aa: CASSLGTGEGGEAFF

v_gene: TRBV18
d_gene: -
j_gene: TRBJ2-3
CDR3aa: CASSGGLSTDTQYF

v_gene: TRBV7-8
d_gene: TRBD2
j_gene: TRBJ2-1
CDR3aa: CASSLALFGTSNEQFF

v_gene: TRBV7-9
d_gene: -
j_gene: TRBJ2-1
CDR3aa: CASSPKLRVSDEQFF

v_gene: TRBV7-2
d_gene: -
j_gene: TRBJ2-7
CDR3aa: CASSSPTRVPGKQYF

v_gene: TRBV12-3/TRBV12-4
d_gene: TRBD2
j_gene: TRBJ2-6
CDR3aa: CASSTGLAASGANVLTF

v_gene: TRBV10-3
d_gene: -
j_gene: TRBJ1-5
CDR3aa: CAISERQASNQPQHF

v_gene: TRBV30
d_gene: -
j_gene: TRBJ2-7
CDR3aa: CAWSVSLSGPKF